This TCR beta chain derives from a study of PD-L1 blockade in urothelial cancer. Study at large: When blood samples were assessed, the median T cell count was some 130,000.

As to time point: pretreatment peripheral blood. Locally advanced or metastatic urothelial carcinoma affected the patients. Some clones are missing from TCRdb's copy, which holds only in-frame ones; the method was immunoSEQ multiplex PCR. The sample lists 70,000 to 100,000 clones, around 83% occurring once. Germline V lookup: CDR1 MGHRA, CDR2 YSYEKL. J lost 1 base, V lost 1 base, and 7 bases had no gene match. The CDR3 totals 20 residues. This receptor was obtained from a man between 60 and 75 years old with urothelial cancer. The rearrangement links TRBV4-1 to TRBJ2-6; the match to TRBD2 covers 13 bases. The source was PBMCs, collected around atezolizumab (anti-PD-L1) treatment. The CDR3 bases are TGCGCCAGCAGCCAAGGGTGGCGGACTAGCGGGAGATCTGGGGCCAACGTCCTGACTTTC. Protein product: CASSQGWRTSGRSGANVLTF.